This TCR beta chain was sequenced during a study of T cell therapy after organ transplantation. Findings and limits, study-wide: CD8 clonality fold change after therapy inversely tracked pretherapy clonality.

Libraries were prepared by immunoSEQ multiplex PCR; TCRdb keeps only in-frame clonotypes and omits some of them. The sample has more than 15,000 clones; 85% are singletons. To note about this clone: Its specificity is unknown. Within the sample, other DNA sequences also encode this same CDR3.

Time point reported: 20-29 weeks after completion of therapy. Germline values: CDR1 MRHNA, CDR2 SNTAGT. The CDR3 extends over 15 amino acids. With 3 bases removed from V and 1 base from J, the gap between germline ends came to 11 bases. The sample was CD8+ T cells from blood, taken after autologous CMV-specific T cell therapy. The V and J genes are TRBV6-4 and TRBJ2-3; D may be TRBD2 (6 bases). The TCR originated in a human patient who had received a solid organ transplant and had CMV disease. Some T cells may originate from the graft donor. CDR3 nucleotide sequence: TGTGCCAGCAGTGAAGGCACGGGGGGCACAGATACGCAGTATTTT. Protein sequence: CASSEGTGGTDTQYF.